The rows below give T cell receptor beta chains drawn from one sample of a study of cytomegalovirus exposure and HLA in healthy donors. The assay was immunoSEQ multiplex PCR, and TCRdb's table has in-frame clones only and misses some. The sample contains approximately 210,000 clones, roughly four fifths of which appear only once. Sequenced sample: PBMCs. These TCRs come from a woman aged 45-65 years in good health and CMV-seropositive. CDR3s include the opening cysteine and the closing phenylalanine or tryptophan. Each record gives: J gene, V gene, clone size, CDR3 protein. Not every row has a clone size; where given, it reads once, few, many or a size class.

TRBJ1-2	TRBV28	-	CASRPPQGYYGYTF
TRBJ2-7	TRBV19	few	CASSPSPYEQYF
TRBJ2-1	TRBV5-8	-	CASVLGHTYDEQFF
TRBJ2-5	TRBV29-1	-	CSVDRGAGAQETQYF
TRBJ2-1	TRBV4-3	-	CASSQTRDSYNEQFF
TRBJ2-3	TRBV5-1	-	CASSLGQGSDFFSTDTQYF
TRBJ2-5	TRBV15	-	CATSRNSGETQYF
TRBJ1-1	TRBV28	-	CAWLAVTEAFF
TRBJ2-3	TRBV5-1	once	CASSRGGQSSTDTQYF
TRBJ1-4	TRBV6-6	-	CASSYGAIPNEKLFF